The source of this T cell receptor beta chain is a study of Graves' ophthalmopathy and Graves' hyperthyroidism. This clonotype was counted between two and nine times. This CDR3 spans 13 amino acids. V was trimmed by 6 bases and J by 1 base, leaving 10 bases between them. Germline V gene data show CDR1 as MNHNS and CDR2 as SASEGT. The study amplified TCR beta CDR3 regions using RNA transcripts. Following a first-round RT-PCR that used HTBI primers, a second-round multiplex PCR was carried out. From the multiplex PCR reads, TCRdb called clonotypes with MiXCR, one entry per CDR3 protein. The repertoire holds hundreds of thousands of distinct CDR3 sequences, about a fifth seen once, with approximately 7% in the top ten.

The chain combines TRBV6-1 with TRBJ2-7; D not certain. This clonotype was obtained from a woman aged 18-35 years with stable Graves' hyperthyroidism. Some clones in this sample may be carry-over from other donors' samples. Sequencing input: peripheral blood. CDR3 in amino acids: CASRFQSSYEQYF. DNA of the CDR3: TGTGCCAGCAGGTTCCAGAGTTCCTACGAGCAGTACTTC.